A selection of T cell receptor beta chains follows, all from one sample in a study of OX40 agonist ivuxolimab in advanced cancers. Assay used: immunoSEQ multiplex PCR; TCRdb lists only in-frame clones, some missing. The repertoire includes about 120,000 clones, 75% to 90% of them detected once, and around 0.55% sits in the top ten. The material sequenced was CD4+ or CD8+ T cells sorted from blood, taken in a trial of the OX40 agonist ivuxolimab. The receptors were gathered from an adult with an advanced solid tumor such as melanoma, head and neck, liver or kidney cancer. CDR3s include the opening cysteine and the closing phenylalanine or tryptophan. Each record gives: D gene, clone size, V gene, J gene, CDR3 protein, CDR3 DNA. A D gene is named only where the DNA matches it firmly. Expanded clones are given a class, and other clones once, few, many or no size at all.

D: .
size: .
V: TRBV6-4
J: TRBJ1-4
CDR3: CASSDSRLGLCGEDNEKLFF
DNA: TGTGCCAGCAGTGACTCCAGGTTAGGCTTATGTGGGGAAGACAATGAAAAACTGTTTTTT

D: .
size: .
V: TRBV5-4
J: TRBJ2-7
CDR3: CASSGRDNSYEQYF
DNA: TGTGCCAGCAGCGGAAGGGACAACTCCTACGAGCAGTACTTC

D: .
size: .
V: TRBV7-2
J: TRBJ1-2
CDR3: CASSPDSHYGYTF
DNA: TGTGCCAGCAGCCCGGACAGCCACTATGGCTACACCTTC

D: .
size: .
V: TRBV7-2
J: TRBJ2-7
CDR3: CASSLEGALSYEQYF
DNA: TGTGCCAGCAGCTTAGAAGGGGCCCTCTCCTACGAGCAGTACTTC

D: .
size: .
V: TRBV19
J: TRBJ2-3
CDR3: CASSNRGGDTQYF
DNA: TGTGCCAGTAGTAACAGGGGAGGAGATACGCAGTATTTT

D: TRBD2
size: .
V: TRBV7-2
J: TRBJ2-1
CDR3: CASSLDSGGAWEQFF
DNA: TGTGCCAGCAGCTTAGATAGCGGGGGGGCCTGGGAGCAGTTCTTC

D: .
size: .
V: TRBV15
J: TRBJ1-3
CDR3: CATSRDGAGNGNTIYF
DNA: TGTGCCACCAGCAGAGATGGGGCAGGGAATGGAAACACCATATATTTT

D: TRBD2
size: .
V: TRBV4-1
J: TRBJ2-6
CDR3: CASRAVPAGGGANVLTF
DNA: TGCGCCAGCAGAGCCGTACCAGCGGGGGGTGGGGCCAACGTCCTGACTTTC

D: .
size: .
V: TRBV5-1
J: TRBJ1-2
CDR3: CASSLDNYGYTF
DNA: TGCGCCAGCAGCTTGGACAACTATGGCTACACCTTC

D: .
size: once
V: TRBV5-1
J: TRBJ2-7
CDR3: CASSLGAASYEQYF
DNA: TGCGCCAGCAGCTTGGGCGCAGCCTCCTACGAGCAGTACTTC

D: .
size: once
V: TRBV7-9
J: TRBJ2-7
CDR3: CASSPSGLLAYEQYF
DNA: TGTGCCAGCAGCCCGTCTGGTCTTCTAGCTTACGAGCAGTACTTC

D: .
size: .
V: TRBV19
J: TRBJ2-7
CDR3: CASSHQGFDYEQYF
DNA: TGTGCCAGTAGTCACCAGGGGTTTGACTACGAGCAGTACTTC

D: .
size: .
V: TRBV6-1
J: TRBJ1-5
CDR3: CATRDNYNQPQHF
DNA: TGTGCCACCCGGGACAATTACAATCAGCCCCAGCATTTT